What follows are 30 T cell receptor beta chains derived from one specimen sequenced in a study of beta chain features in type 1 diabetes. Reverse transcribing all isolated RNA meant expressed TCRB transcripts were sequenced. This table comes from immunoSEQ multiplex PCR, and its TCRdb copy is limited to in-frame clones, with some not included. The sample includes some 360,000 clones, around 20% seen only once; the top ten take 0.035% to 0.05%. The sequenced sample consisted of naive CD4+ T cells from blood. The receptors stem from a woman between 18 and 30 years old in good health.

This clone turned up a few times. The chain is built from TRBV29-1 and TRBJ2-7, with D possibly TRBD1 on 6 matching bases. In germline, CDR1 is SQVTM, CDR2 ANQGSEA. The CDR3 is 13 amino acids. The V and J ends lost 5 bases and 5 bases respectively, with 16 bases between them. CDR3 coding DNA: TGCAGCGTTTTAGGGGGACGTCGAAACGAGCAGTACTTC. It yields the protein CSVLGGRRNEQYF.

The chain recombines TRBV4-2 with TRBJ1-4; D gene ambiguous. The length of the CDR3 is 17 residues. V was shortened by 4 bases and J by 5 bases, with 20 bases between the two germline ends. The germline CDR1 and CDR2 sequences are LGHNA and YNFKEQ. The CDR3 spells CASSPEVWPSGNEKLFF. DNA for the CDR3: TGTGCCAGCAGCCCCGAGGTTTGGCCGTCTGGAAATGAAAAACTGTTTTTT.

This clone was seen a few times. The CDR3 reads CASSTRGQGGSPLHF. The DNA for the CDR3 is TGCGCCAGCAGCACCCGCGGACAGGGGGGTTCACCCCTCCACTTT. This chain uses TRBV5-1 with TRBJ1-6; 10 bases agree with TRBD1. This CDR3 region has 15 residues. Germline V gene data show CDR1 as SGHRS and CDR2 as YFSETQ. V dropped 4 bases and J dropped 9; count of bases not matched to a gene: 7.

J is TRBJ1-4 and V is TRBV5-4; 7 bases agree with TRBD1. V gave up 7 bases and J gave up 10 bases; unmatched junction bases: 16. The CDR3 totals 15 residues. CDR1 and CDR2 (germline): SGHNT, YYREEE (reference sequence). The chain's CDR3 is CASRNSGDRVGKLFF. CDR3 nucleotide sequence: TGTGCCAGCCGTAACTCCGGAGACAGGGTGGGAAAACTGTTTTTT.

As regards this clone: Other nucleotide sequences in the sample specify the same CDR3. This chain links TRBV2 with TRBJ1-5, with TRBD1 matching over 8 bases. Germline V gene sequence: CDR1 SNHLY, CDR2 FYNNEI. The trim removed 5 bases at V and 6 bases at J, leaving 3 bases unmatched. CDR3 size: 13 residues. CDR3 region: CASSPGQGQPQHF. In DNA form, the CDR3 reads TGTGCCAGCAGTCCTGGACAGGGTCAGCCCCAGCATTTT.

A single count supports this clone. The rearrangement links TRBV5-1 to TRBJ2-3; 7 nucleotides align to TRBD2. The V gene's germline CDR1 is SGHRS and CDR2 YFSETQ. J gave up 5 bases and V 4 bases, and 7 bases lay outside the gene matches. The length of the CDR3 is 14 residues. Here the CDR3 DNA reads TGCGCCAGCAGCCCGGACCCGGGGGGAGATACGCAGTATTTT. This codes for CASSPDPGGDTQYF.

J is TRBJ1-1 and V is TRBV6-1; the D gene is possibly TRBD1 (5 bases). Germline V gene lookup returns CDR1 MNHNS and CDR2 SASEGT. The CDR3 covers 13 residues. Trimming took 7 bases from V and 4 from J, leaving 13 bases between them. The CDR3 sequence is CASILRGTTEAFF. The DNA for the CDR3 is TGTGCCAGCATCTTACGCGGGACCACTGAAGCTTTCTTT.

This rearrangement joins TRBV7-3 to TRBJ1-1; no clear D. From germline, CDR1 is SGHTA and CDR2 FQGTGA. V lost 6 bases, J lost 1 base, and 12 bases lay in between. This CDR3 is 14 amino acids long. The CDR3 coding sequence is TGTGCCAGCAGAGTCGCCAGCGAGAACACTGAAGCTTTCTTT. It encodes CASRVASENTEAFF.

This chain joins TRBV10-3 and TRBJ2-7; 10 positions agree with TRBD2. V gave up 4 bases and J gave up 3 bases; unmatched junction bases: 3. Germline CDR1 reads ENHRY; CDR2 reads SYGVKD. The CDR3 covers 14 residues. As DNA, the CDR3 is TGTGCCATCAGTGGAACTAGCGGGAACTACGAGCAGTACTTC. It yields the protein CAISGTSGNYEQYF.

This clone was seen a few times. One end of the junction is discordant with germline, which a read error may explain. The rearrangement uses TRBV4-2 and TRBJ1-1; D is ambiguous. CDR1 is LGHNA and CDR2 is YNFKEQ in the germline V gene. The length of the CDR3 is 12 residues. CDR3 nucleotides: TGTGCCAGCAGCCAAGTGAACTCTGAAGCTTTCTTT. Translating gives CASSQVNSEAFF.

The rearrangement joins TRBV21-1 to TRBJ2-1; the tabulated D call, TRBD2, remains unverified against the DNA. TRBV21-1 is tagged as a pseudogene. The CDR3 length is 13 residues. The CDR3, as DNA: TGTGCCAGCAGCCCTTACGGATTACTCCGGGAGTTCTTC. It codes for CASSPYGLLREFF.

This chain joins TRBV11-3 and TRBJ2-1; a weak D match, TRBD2 (6 bases). The CDR3 consists of 16 residues. Germline V gives CDR1 SGHNT, CDR2 YENEEA. Trimming stripped 4 bases from V and 0 bases from J, with 13 bases between. The CDR3 region has the DNA TGTGCCAGCAGCTCGACTAGAACGAGCTCCTACAATGAGCAGTTCTTC. It codes for CASSSTRTSSYNEQFF.

The chain has TRBV29-1 and TRBJ2-2; TRBD1 might be the D (5 bases). V lost 7 bases, J lost 3 bases, and 12 bases lay in between. The CDR3 runs to 13 residues. Germline V gives CDR1 SQVTM, CDR2 ANQGSEA. The CDR3, as DNA: TGCAGCGGGGGCAGGGCGGACACCGGGGAGCTGTTTTTT. As protein: CSGGRADTGELFF.

The chain combines TRBV6-5 with TRBJ1-1, with D maybe TRBD1 (5 bases). Germline V gives CDR1 MNHEY, CDR2 SVGAGI. CDR3 length equals 16 residues. V dropped 0 bases and J dropped 5 bases, with 16 bases sitting between them. The CDR3 nucleotides read TGTGCCAGCAGTTACTCGAATCAGGGAATGAGGACTGAAGCTTTCTTT. Protein sequence: CASSYSNQGMRTEAFF.

The rearrangement joins TRBV5-1 to TRBJ2-5; D gene ambiguous. Per germline, CDR1 SGHRS and CDR2 YFSETQ. The CDR3 runs to 13 residues. The ends were cut back, 3 bases at V and 1 base at J, with 7 bases in the middle. The CDR3 here is CASSSYSQETQYF. In DNA form, the CDR3 reads TGCGCCAGCAGCTCATACAGCCAAGAGACCCAGTACTTC.

This clone has a handful of counts. The chain has TRBV4-1 and TRBJ2-7, with D perhaps matching TRBD1 (5 bases). The ends were cut back, 3 bases at V and 1 base at J, with 7 bases in the middle. The CDR3 runs 13 residues. Germline CDR1 MGHRA, CDR2 YSYEKL. CDR3 protein: CASSQRQSYEQYF. Here the CDR3 DNA reads TGCGCCAGCAGCCAGAGACAGTCCTACGAGCAGTACTTC.

This clone was counted a few times. The chain links TRBV19 to TRBJ2-1; 7 nucleotides match TRBD2. The CDR3 spans 14 residues. Trimming took 9 bases from V and 0 from J; bases not matched to a gene: 5. Germline CDR1 and CDR2: LNHDA and SQIVND (reference sequence). The CDR3 sequence: CASTAGSSYNEQFF. The CDR3, as DNA: TGTGCCAGCACAGCGGGGAGCTCCTACAATGAGCAGTTCTTC.

The table lists this clone with a few counts. The chain has TRBV5-6 and TRBJ1-5, with no clear D. The V gene's germline CDR1 is SGHDT and CDR2 YYEEEE. The length of the CDR3 is 12 residues. V was pared by 3 bases and J by 6 bases, with 7 bases between. DNA for the CDR3: TGTGCCAGCAGCTCCGGAGGTCAGCCCCAGCATTTT. Translating gives CASSSGGQPQHF.

This clone was observed a few times. This rearrangement joins TRBV30 to TRBJ2-3, with 13 bases fitting TRBD2. The CDR3 runs 14 residues. Germline V gene lookup returns CDR1 GTSNPN and CDR2 SVGIG (reference sequence). After removal of 2 bases from V and 15 bases from J, the junction contained 11 bases not matched to a gene. This CDR3 reads CAWSMGLAGSWKYF. In DNA, the CDR3 is TGTGCCTGGAGTATGGGACTAGCGGGATCGTGGAAATATTTT.

The chain combines TRBV30 with TRBJ2-7, with TRBD1 matching over 9 bases. The CDR3 is 13 amino acids. CDR1 GTSNPN and CDR2 SVGIG come from the germline V gene (reference sequence). V lost 7 bases, J lost 2 bases, and 6 bases stayed unmatched. DNA of the CDR3: TGTGCCTTGGCTTGGACAGGGGCCTACGAGCAGTACTTC. Encoded protein: CALAWTGAYEQYF.

Only a few counts were recorded for this clone. This chain links TRBV29-1 with TRBJ1-5, with 11 bases that match TRBD1. CDR3 size: 13 residues. Germline V gene lookup returns CDR1 SQVTM and CDR2 ANQGSEA. V gave up 7 bases and J gave up 4 bases; unmatched junction bases: 3. CDR3 DNA sequence: TGCAGCGCGGGACAGGGGGATAATCAGCCCCAGCATTTT. Amino acid sequence: CSAGQGDNQPQHF.

The V call is TRBV6-5, the J call TRBJ1-2, with TRBD1 identical over 7 bases. Germline CDR1 reads MNHEY; CDR2 reads SVGAGI. Trimming removed 5 bases from V and 10 bases from J; junction bases left unmatched: 10. The CDR3 extends over 13 amino acids. The DNA for the CDR3 is TGTGCCAGCAGTGGCGTGACAGGGAGTCACTACACCTTC. Protein sequence: CASSGVTGSHYTF.

This chain links TRBV5-4 with TRBJ1-2, with 8 bases that match TRBD1. There are 14 residues in the CDR3. CDR1 and CDR2 from the germline V gene are SGHNT and YYREEE (reference sequence). V lost 4 bases to trimming and J lost 5 bases; unmatched junction nucleotides: 7. The CDR3 region is CASSVADRVYGYTF. CDR3 bases: TGTGCCAGCAGCGTCGCGGACAGGGTTTATGGCTACACCTTC.

This clone was counted only a few times. This chain joins TRBV30 and TRBJ2-7; 8 nucleotides agree with TRBD1. There are 13 residues in the CDR3. Germline V gene data show CDR1 as GTSNPN and CDR2 as SVGIG (reference sequence). J gave up 3 bases and V 3 bases, and 4 bases lay outside the gene matches. This chain's CDR3 is CAWSLDRGYEQYF. The CDR3 DNA sequence: TGTGCCTGGAGCCTCGACAGGGGCTACGAGCAGTACTTC.

This clone turned up a few times. The V and J genes are TRBV7-3 and TRBJ2-4; 12 nucleotides align to TRBD1. V was pared by 3 bases and J by 6 bases, with 3 bases of the junction left unmatched. The CDR3 loop spans 15 amino acids. Germline loops: CDR1 SGHTA, CDR2 FQGTGA. The CDR3 bases are TGTGCCAGCAGCTTCCAGGGACAGGGGGCAAACATTCAGTACTTC. Amino acid sequence: CASSFQGQGANIQYF.

This clone occurred a few times. This chain links TRBV29-1 with TRBJ2-1; D ambiguous. The CDR3 is 11 residues long. V was pared by 5 bases and J by 3 bases, with 5 bases between. Germline-derived CDR1 and CDR2 are SQVTM and ANQGSEA. CDR3 amino acids: CSVSFYNEQFF. CDR3 nucleotide sequence: TGCAGCGTTTCATTCTACAATGAGCAGTTCTTC.

This chain links TRBV20-1 with TRBJ2-3, with 7 bases that match TRBD2. Unmatched junction bases numbered 0, after V lost 5 bases and J lost 4 bases. The CDR3 is 11 residues long. Germline lookup yields CDR1 DFQATT and CDR2 SNEGSKA (reference sequence). CDR3 coding DNA: TGCAGTGCTGGGAGGGCAGATACGCAGTATTTT. This codes for CSAGRADTQYF.

This clone has a handful of counts. The CDR3, as DNA: TGTGCCAGCAGGCTACTAGCGGGAGACGAGCAGTACTTC. Amino acids: CASRLLAGDEQYF. The chain combines TRBV6-6 with TRBJ2-7, with 11 bases that match TRBD2. The CDR3 runs to 13 residues. Germline lookup yields CDR1 MNHNY and CDR2 SVGAGI (reference sequence). V lost 6 bases, J lost 5 bases, and 3 bases stayed unmatched.

This chain uses TRBV15 with TRBJ2-4; D is perhaps TRBD2 (6 bases). V was clipped by 4 bases and J by 8 bases, with 18 bases between them. The CDR3 has 15 amino acids. The germline V gene has CDR1 LNHNV and CDR2 YYDKDF (reference sequence). The chain's CDR3 is CATSKERGREDIQYF. The CDR3, as DNA: TGTGCCACCAGCAAGGAGAGAGGCAGGGAGGACATTCAGTACTTC.

The rearrangement links TRBV5-1 to TRBJ2-7; 7 bases align to TRBD2. CDR1 and CDR2 from the germline V gene are SGHRS and YFSETQ. With V trimmed by 4 bases and J by 1 base, 8 bases remained unmatched. This CDR3 is 15 amino acids long. This CDR3 is CASSPRTSPSYEQYF. For the CDR3, the DNA is TGCGCCAGCAGCCCAAGGACTAGTCCATCCTACGAGCAGTACTTC. Full variable domain (missing parts from reference TRBV5-1 and TRBJ2-7): KAGVTQTPRYLIKTRGQQVTLSCSPISGHRSVSWYQQTPGQGLQFLFEYFSETQRNKGNFPGRFSGRQFSNSRSEMNVSTLELGDSALYLCASSPRTSPSYEQYFGPGTRLTVT.